Listed below are T cell receptor beta chains from one sample, sequenced in a study of blood T cell repertoires in COVID-19. TCRdb's copy holds only in-frame clones and misses some; the assay was immunoSEQ multiplex PCR. The table includes over 150,000 clones, 65% to 90% detected once. Material: peripheral blood. All receptors derive from a human donor in a cohort sampled during active COVID-19. Each CDR3 is given with its conserved first and last residue. The order of the fields is clone size, V gene, J gene, CDR3 length, D gene, CDR3 protein, CDR3 DNA. A D gene is named only where the DNA matches it firmly. Part of the rows lack a size; the others show once, few, many or a class for expanded clones.

>-|TRBV5-1|TRBJ2-1|15|-
CASSLLIGRDNEQFF
TGCGCCAGCAGCTTGTTGATTGGTCGGGACAATGAGCAGTTCTTC
>-|TRBV3-1/TRBV3-2|TRBJ1-2|14|-
CASSLYDRPYGYTF
TGTGCCAGCAGCCTCTACGACAGACCCTATGGCTACACCTTC
>-|TRBV12-5|TRBJ2-7|14|-
CASAHGGLSYEQYF
TGTGCTAGTGCTCATGGGGGGTTGTCCTACGAGCAGTACTTC
>-|TRBV10-3|TRBJ1-2|16|TRBD1
CAISDLGQGANYGYTF
TGTGCCATCAGTGACCTCGGACAGGGGGCTAACTATGGCTACACCTTC
>once|TRBV30|TRBJ2-3|15|TRBD1
CAWSGTGAITDTQYF
TGTGCCTGGAGTGGGACAGGGGCCATCACAGATACGCAGTATTTT
>-|TRBV19|TRBJ1-2|14|TRBD1
CASSMTGGNYGYTF
TGTGCCAGTAGTATGACAGGGGGGAACTATGGCTACACCTTC
>once|TRBV12-5|TRBJ2-3|14|-
CASGISGETDTQYF
TGTGCTAGTGGGATTTCAGGGGAGACAGATACGCAGTATTTT
>-|TRBV4-1|TRBJ2-7|17|TRBD1
CASSQVSLWDRSYEQYF
TGCGCCAGCAGCCAAGTAAGCCTATGGGACAGGTCATACGAGCAGTACTTC
>-|TRBV18|TRBJ2-7|12|TRBD2
CASSPGGYEQYF
TGTGCCAGCTCCCCGGGGGGTTACGAGCAGTACTTC
>-|TRBV19|TRBJ1-4|14|-
CASSILQGGEKLFF
TGTGCCAGTAGTATACTCCAGGGTGGCGAAAAACTGTTTTTT
>-|TRBV6-1|TRBJ2-1|17|-
CASSEALGGGAYNEQFF
TGTGCCAGCAGTGAAGCGCTTGGGGGAGGAGCCTACAATGAGCAGTTCTTC
>-|TRBV2|TRBJ2-3|15|-
CASRGRDFGTDTQYF
TGTGCCAGCAGGGGACGGGACTTCGGCACAGATACGCAGTATTTT
>-|TRBV28|TRBJ1-1|13|-
CASKATGSTEAFF
TGTGCCAGCAAGGCTACGGGGAGCACTGAAGCTTTCTTT